Listed below are T cell receptor beta chains from one sample, sequenced in a study of a mutant IDH1 vaccine in newly diagnosed glioma. Clones were read by immunoSEQ multiplex PCR, and TCRdb kept only the in-frame ones, dropping some. This table has 85,000 to 100,000 clones, roughly four fifths appearing once. The sample consisted of PBMCs, taken from a glioma patient treated with radiotherapy, temozolomide or both. The receptors originated from a woman aged 50 to 65 with glioma. Each CDR3 is given with its conserved first and last residue. The order of the fields is D gene, V gene, clone size, J gene, CDR3 protein, CDR3 DNA. The D gene is left open where the match is weak. Not all rows give a size; the values are once, few, many and, for expanded clones, a class.

d_call: .; v_call: TRBV29-1; clone_size: .; j_call: TRBJ1-1; cdr3_aa: CSVEGQGNTEAFF; cdr3_nt: TGCAGCGTTGAAGGCCAGGGGAACACTGAAGCTTTCTTT
d_call: .; v_call: TRBV7-8; clone_size: .; j_call: TRBJ2-2; cdr3_aa: CASSPGPRGTGELFF; cdr3_nt: TGTGCCAGCAGCCCAGGGCCCCGAGGCACCGGGGAGCTGTTTTTT
d_call: .; v_call: TRBV18; clone_size: .; j_call: TRBJ2-7; cdr3_aa: CASSPPGTVDYEQYF; cdr3_nt: TGTGCCAGCTCACCACCAGGGACGGTTGACTACGAGCAGTACTTC
d_call: .; v_call: TRBV6-6; clone_size: .; j_call: TRBJ2-3; cdr3_aa: CAPDPAIDTQYF; cdr3_nt: TGTGCCCCCGATCCGGCCATTGATACGCAGTATTTT
d_call: .; v_call: TRBV19; clone_size: .; j_call: TRBJ2-1; cdr3_aa: CASRPGASQYNEQFF; cdr3_nt: TGTGCCAGTAGGCCCGGGGCTAGCCAGTACAATGAGCAGTTCTTC
d_call: .; v_call: TRBV5-1; clone_size: .; j_call: TRBJ1-2; cdr3_aa: CASSLTAGYTF; cdr3_nt: TGCGCCAGCAGCTTGACAGCTGGCTACACCTTC
d_call: .; v_call: TRBV4-3; clone_size: .; j_call: TRBJ2-2; cdr3_aa: CASSPRTESTGELFF; cdr3_nt: TGCGCCAGCAGCCCCAGGACAGAGAGCACCGGGGAGCTGTTTTTT
d_call: .; v_call: TRBV18; clone_size: .; j_call: TRBJ2-6; cdr3_aa: CASSFTPSGANVLTF; cdr3_nt: TGTGCCAGCTCATTCACCCCCTCTGGGGCCAACGTCCTGACTTTC
d_call: .; v_call: TRBV6-5; clone_size: .; j_call: TRBJ1-5; cdr3_aa: CASRGHSNQPQHF; cdr3_nt: TGTGCCAGCAGGGGACATAGCAATCAGCCCCAGCATTTT
d_call: .; v_call: TRBV25-1; clone_size: .; j_call: TRBJ1-6; cdr3_aa: CASGPVLAGNSPLHF; cdr3_nt: TGTGCCAGCGGGCCTGTACTAGCGGGTAATTCACCCCTCCACTTT
d_call: .; v_call: TRBV6-6; clone_size: .; j_call: TRBJ2-7; cdr3_aa: CASSLTGGDYEQYF; cdr3_nt: TGTGCCAGCAGTTTGACAGGAGGGGACTACGAGCAGTACTTC
d_call: TRBD2; v_call: TRBV27; clone_size: .; j_call: TRBJ2-7; cdr3_aa: CASRTLAGGTSSYEQYF; cdr3_nt: TGTGCCAGCAGAACGCTAGCGGGGGGGACCAGCTCCTACGAGCAGTACTTC
d_call: .; v_call: TRBV5-6; clone_size: .; j_call: TRBJ2-2; cdr3_aa: CASSERRWNTGELFF; cdr3_nt: TGTGCCAGCAGCGAACGACGATGGAACACCGGGGAGCTGTTTTTT
d_call: TRBD1; v_call: TRBV7-9; clone_size: .; j_call: TRBJ1-1; cdr3_aa: CASSSPPGQGASEAFF; cdr3_nt: TGTGCCAGCAGCTCGCCCCCGGGACAGGGGGCGTCTGAAGCTTTCTTT
d_call: .; v_call: TRBV11-1; clone_size: .; j_call: TRBJ2-1; cdr3_aa: CASSLAWGPNEQFF; cdr3_nt: TGTGCCAGCAGCTTAGCTTGGGGCCCCAATGAGCAGTTCTTC
d_call: .; v_call: TRBV5-1; clone_size: once; j_call: TRBJ1-4; cdr3_aa: CASRPGPLNEKLFF; cdr3_nt: TGCGCCAGCAGACCGGGACCGCTTAATGAAAAACTGTTTTTT
d_call: .; v_call: TRBV5-4; clone_size: .; j_call: TRBJ1-4; cdr3_aa: CASSNRETNEKLFF; cdr3_nt: TGTGCCAGCAGCAACCGGGAAACAAATGAAAAACTGTTTTTT
d_call: .; v_call: TRBV9; clone_size: .; j_call: TRBJ1-1; cdr3_aa: CASSVGVGTEAFF; cdr3_nt: TGTGCCAGCAGCGTAGGCGTGGGCACTGAAGCTTTCTTT
d_call: TRBD2; v_call: TRBV7-8; clone_size: .; j_call: TRBJ2-7; cdr3_aa: CASSPSFELAGGDEQYF; cdr3_nt: TGTGCCAGCAGCCCAAGCTTTGAACTAGCGGGGGGGGACGAGCAGTACTTC
d_call: .; v_call: TRBV5-1; clone_size: .; j_call: TRBJ2-5; cdr3_aa: CASDIEGRGETQYF; cdr3_nt: TGCGCCAGCGACATAGAGGGACGGGGGGAGACCCAGTACTTC
d_call: TRBD1; v_call: TRBV10-1; clone_size: .; j_call: TRBJ2-7; cdr3_aa: CASSKTGVWGEQYF; cdr3_nt: TGCGCCAGCAGCAAGACAGGGGTGTGGGGCGAGCAGTACTTC
d_call: TRBD1; v_call: TRBV19; clone_size: .; j_call: TRBJ2-1; cdr3_aa: CASKGDRSSYNEQFF; cdr3_nt: TGTGCCAGTAAGGGGGACAGGAGCTCCTACAATGAGCAGTTCTTC
d_call: TRBD2; v_call: TRBV19; clone_size: few; j_call: TRBJ2-4; cdr3_aa: CASSIRGLAGSLAKNIQYF; cdr3_nt: TGTGCCAGTAGTATCCGCGGGCTAGCGGGGTCCTTAGCCAAAAACATTCAGTACTTC
d_call: TRBD1; v_call: TRBV11-2; clone_size: .; j_call: TRBJ1-1; cdr3_aa: CASRERGTGVTEAFF; cdr3_nt: TGTGCCAGCAGGGAACGGGGGACAGGGGTCACTGAAGCTTTCTTT
d_call: .; v_call: TRBV6-1; clone_size: .; j_call: TRBJ1-3; cdr3_aa: CASIRTSGNTIYF; cdr3_nt: TGTGCCAGCATAAGGACCTCTGGAAACACCATATATTTT
d_call: .; v_call: TRBV6-5; clone_size: .; j_call: TRBJ1-1; cdr3_aa: CAISRGVNTEAFF; cdr3_nt: TGTGCCATCTCCCGGGGAGTGAACACTGAAGCTTTCTTT
d_call: .; v_call: TRBV4-2; clone_size: .; j_call: TRBJ1-5; cdr3_aa: CASPFVGGVGQPQHF; cdr3_nt: TGTGCCAGCCCATTTGTCGGGGGAGTAGGACAGCCCCAGCATTTT
d_call: .; v_call: TRBV4-1; clone_size: .; j_call: TRBJ2-7; cdr3_aa: CASSQVAATYEQYF; cdr3_nt: TGCGCCAGCAGCCAAGTGGCGGCTACCTACGAGCAGTACTTC
d_call: TRBD2; v_call: TRBV5-1; clone_size: .; j_call: TRBJ2-1; cdr3_aa: CASSPGLAGGIYNEQFF; cdr3_nt: TGCGCCAGCAGCCCGGGACTAGCGGGGGGGATCTACAATGAGCAGTTCTTC
d_call: .; v_call: TRBV9; clone_size: .; j_call: TRBJ2-3; cdr3_aa: CASSVTGRNTDTQYF; cdr3_nt: TGTGCCAGCAGCGTAACGGGACGGAACACAGATACGCAGTATTTT
d_call: TRBD2; v_call: TRBV9; clone_size: .; j_call: TRBJ2-2; cdr3_aa: CASSVGTSGNTGELFF; cdr3_nt: TGTGCCAGCAGCGTTGGGACTAGCGGAAACACCGGGGAGCTGTTTTTT
d_call: .; v_call: TRBV9; clone_size: few; j_call: TRBJ2-7; cdr3_aa: CASSVAGDTGYEQYF; cdr3_nt: TGTGCCAGCAGCGTAGCTGGGGACACCGGCTACGAGCAGTACTTC
d_call: .; v_call: TRBV2; clone_size: .; j_call: TRBJ2-7; cdr3_aa: CASSAGDRPSYEQYF; cdr3_nt: TGTGCCAGCAGTGCGGGGGACCGTCCCTCCTACGAGCAGTACTTC
d_call: TRBD2; v_call: TRBV5-1; clone_size: .; j_call: TRBJ2-5; cdr3_aa: CASSLEGLAGAETQYF; cdr3_nt: TGCGCCAGCAGCTTGGAGGGACTAGCGGGAGCAGAGACCCAGTACTTC
d_call: .; v_call: TRBV30; clone_size: .; j_call: TRBJ1-1; cdr3_aa: CAWSSHGTEAFF; cdr3_nt: TGTGCCTGGTCCTCCCACGGGACTGAAGCTTTCTTT
d_call: .; v_call: TRBV10-3; clone_size: .; j_call: TRBJ2-5; cdr3_aa: CAIRGRQETQYF; cdr3_nt: TGTGCCATCAGGGGGCGGCAAGAGACCCAGTACTTC
d_call: TRBD2; v_call: TRBV6-6; clone_size: .; j_call: TRBJ2-1; cdr3_aa: CASRIAGLGNNEQFF; cdr3_nt: TGTGCCAGCAGGATAGCGGGGTTAGGGAACAATGAGCAGTTCTTC
d_call: .; v_call: TRBV6-1; clone_size: .; j_call: TRBJ1-5; cdr3_aa: CASSEAHGIRLGQPQHF; cdr3_nt: TGTGCCAGCAGTGAAGCCCACGGCATACGACTCGGTCAGCCCCAGCATTTT
d_call: .; v_call: TRBV2; clone_size: .; j_call: TRBJ1-1; cdr3_aa: CASSYSRLNTEAFF; cdr3_nt: TGTGCCAGCAGTTACAGCCGACTGAACACTGAAGCTTTCTTT
d_call: TRBD2; v_call: TRBV20-1; clone_size: .; j_call: TRBJ2-1; cdr3_aa: CSASPPGGELF; cdr3_nt: TGCAGTGCTAGTCCGCCGGGGGGGGAGCTCTTC
d_call: .; v_call: TRBV2; clone_size: .; j_call: TRBJ2-1; cdr3_aa: CASRFGSSYNEQFF; cdr3_nt: TGTGCCAGCAGGTTCGGGAGCTCCTACAATGAGCAGTTCTTC
d_call: .; v_call: TRBV7-8; clone_size: .; j_call: TRBJ2-5; cdr3_aa: CASSLATQETQYF; cdr3_nt: TGTGCCAGCAGCTTAGCTACACAAGAGACCCAGTACTTC
d_call: .; v_call: TRBV5-1; clone_size: .; j_call: TRBJ1-3; cdr3_aa: CASSSGSLSGNTIYF; cdr3_nt: TGCGCCAGCAGCTCCGGGTCACTCTCTGGAAACACCATATATTTT
d_call: .; v_call: TRBV5-1; clone_size: .; j_call: TRBJ1-1; cdr3_aa: CASSSLGAGTEAFF; cdr3_nt: TGCGCCAGCAGTTCGTTGGGGGCAGGCACTGAAGCTTTCTTT
d_call: .; v_call: TRBV7-9; clone_size: .; j_call: TRBJ1-5; cdr3_aa: CASSPGQGATQPQHF; cdr3_nt: TGTGCCAGCAGCCCGGGGCAAGGGGCCACTCAGCCCCAGCATTTT
d_call: .; v_call: TRBV7-6; clone_size: .; j_call: TRBJ2-7; cdr3_aa: CASSYPGAEQYF; cdr3_nt: TGTGCCAGCAGCTACCCGGGGGCCGAGCAGTACTTC
d_call: .; v_call: TRBV21-1; clone_size: .; j_call: TRBJ1-4; cdr3_aa: CASTPAGTGGERPGEKLFF; cdr3_nt: TGTGCCAGCACACCGGCCGGGACAGGGGGCGAAAGGCCTGGGGAAAAACTGTTTTTT
d_call: .; v_call: TRBV19; clone_size: once; j_call: TRBJ1-6; cdr3_aa: CASTSGGVGGNSPLHF; cdr3_nt: TGTGCCAGTACGAGTGGCGGGGTCGGGGGAAATTCACCCCTCCACTTT
d_call: .; v_call: TRBV27; clone_size: .; j_call: TRBJ2-1; cdr3_aa: CASSLQDSNNEQFF; cdr3_nt: TGTGCCAGCAGTTTACAGGACAGTAACAATGAGCAGTTCTTC
d_call: TRBD1; v_call: TRBV9; clone_size: .; j_call: TRBJ1-6; cdr3_aa: CASSVGGGQGESPLHF; cdr3_nt: TGTGCCAGCAGCGTAGGAGGAGGACAGGGGGAGTCACCCCTCCACTTT
d_call: .; v_call: TRBV30; clone_size: .; j_call: TRBJ1-1; cdr3_aa: CAWRVPPGTEAFF; cdr3_nt: TGTGCCTGGAGAGTACCCCCTGGCACTGAAGCTTTCTTT
d_call: .; v_call: TRBV19; clone_size: .; j_call: TRBJ1-5; cdr3_aa: CASTARVNQPQHF; cdr3_nt: TGTGCCAGTACTGCCAGGGTCAATCAGCCCCAGCATTTT
d_call: TRBD1; v_call: TRBV11-2; clone_size: .; j_call: TRBJ2-4; cdr3_aa: CASSLDPTGQGLAKNIQYF; cdr3_nt: TGTGCCAGCAGCTTAGATCCGACCGGACAGGGCTTAGCCAAAAACATTCAGTACTTC
d_call: TRBD1; v_call: TRBV19; clone_size: .; j_call: TRBJ1-2; cdr3_aa: CASSDRDRGNNYGYTF; cdr3_nt: TGTGCCAGTAGTGACCGGGACAGAGGTAATAACTATGGCTACACCTTC
d_call: .; v_call: TRBV5-1; clone_size: .; j_call: TRBJ1-1; cdr3_aa: CASSLEGTEAFF; cdr3_nt: TGCGCCAGCAGCTTGGAAGGCACTGAAGCTTTCTTT